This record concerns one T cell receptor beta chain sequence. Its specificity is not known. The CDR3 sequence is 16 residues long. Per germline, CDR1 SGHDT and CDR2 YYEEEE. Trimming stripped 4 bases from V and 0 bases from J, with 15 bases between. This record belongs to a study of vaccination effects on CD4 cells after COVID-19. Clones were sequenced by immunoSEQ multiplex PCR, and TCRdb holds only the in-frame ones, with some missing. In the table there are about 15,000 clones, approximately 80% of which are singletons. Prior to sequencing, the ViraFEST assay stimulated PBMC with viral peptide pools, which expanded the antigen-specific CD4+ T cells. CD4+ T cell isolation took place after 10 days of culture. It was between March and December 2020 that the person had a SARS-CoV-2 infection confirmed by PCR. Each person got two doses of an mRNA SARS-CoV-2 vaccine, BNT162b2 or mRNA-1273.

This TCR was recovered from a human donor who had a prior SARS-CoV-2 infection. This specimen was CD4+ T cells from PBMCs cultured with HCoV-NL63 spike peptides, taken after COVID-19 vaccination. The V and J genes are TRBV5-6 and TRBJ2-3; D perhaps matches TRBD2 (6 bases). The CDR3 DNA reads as TGTGCCAGCAGCCCTTGGGTAGCGGCAAGCACAGATACGCAGTATTTT. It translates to CASSPWVAASTDTQYF.